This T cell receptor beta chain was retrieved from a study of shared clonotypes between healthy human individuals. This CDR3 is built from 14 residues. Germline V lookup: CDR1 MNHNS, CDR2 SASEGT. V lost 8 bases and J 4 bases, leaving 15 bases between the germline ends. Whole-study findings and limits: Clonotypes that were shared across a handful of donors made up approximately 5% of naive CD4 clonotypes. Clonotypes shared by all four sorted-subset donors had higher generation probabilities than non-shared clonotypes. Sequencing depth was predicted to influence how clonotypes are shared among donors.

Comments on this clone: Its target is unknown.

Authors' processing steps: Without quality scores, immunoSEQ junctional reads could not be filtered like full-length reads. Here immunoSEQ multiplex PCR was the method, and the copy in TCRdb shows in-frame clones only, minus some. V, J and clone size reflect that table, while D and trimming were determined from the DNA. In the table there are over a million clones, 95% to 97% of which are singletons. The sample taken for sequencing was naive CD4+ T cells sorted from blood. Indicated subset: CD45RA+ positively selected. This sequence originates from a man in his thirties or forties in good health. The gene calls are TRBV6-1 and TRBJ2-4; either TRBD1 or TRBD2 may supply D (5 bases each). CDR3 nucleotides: TGTGCCAGCTACCCCGGGGCTCCTAAAAACATTCAGTACTTC. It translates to CASYPGAPKNIQYF.